The 21 T cell receptor beta chains presented below share a single source sample, sequenced in a study of T-cell reconstitution after alpha-beta-depleted transplantation in children. Using unique molecular identifiers, the investigators prepared the TCRbeta library. TCRdb redid the calling of the PCR reads with MiXCR, one entry per CDR3 protein. The sample lists fewer than 550,000 distinct CDR3 sequences; 8% to 11% were seen once. This specimen consisted of PBMCs, obtained before TCRalphabeta/CD19-depleted stem cell transplant. These receptors were taken from a child aged 2 to 15 with inherited bone marrow failure, due to receive a stem cell transplant.

This chain connects TRBV6-5 to TRBJ2-3; D unresolved. V was trimmed by 0 bases and J by 6 bases, leaving 13 bases between them. From germline, CDR1 is MNHEY and CDR2 SVGAGI. This CDR3 region has 15 residues. The CDR3 is CASSYSRASRDTQYF. CDR3 DNA: TGTGCCAGCAGTTACTCTAGGGCCAGTCGCGATACGCAGTATTTT.

This clonotype showed up many times. The rearrangement uses TRBV7-9 and TRBJ2-7, with a tentative D call TRBD2 (5 bases). The CDR3 runs to 15 residues. CDR1 is SEHNR and CDR2 is FQNEAQ in the germline V gene (reference sequence). Trimming pared 1 base from V and 5 bases from J, leaving 15 bases between. CDR3 loop: CASSLEVLAQDEQYF. CDR3 nucleotides: TGTGCCAGCAGCTTAGAAGTGTTAGCGCAAGACGAGCAGTACTTC. The full variable domain, in which reference TRBV7-9 and TRBJ2-7 provide the parts outside the CDR3, is DTGVSQNPRHKITKRGQNVTFRCDPISEHNRLYWYRQTLGQGPEFLTYFQNEAQLEKSRLLSDRFSAERPKGSFSTLEIQRTEQGDSAMYLCASSLEVLAQDEQYFGPGTRLTVT.

The sample holds many counts of this clonotype. The V and J genes are TRBV12-3 or TRBV12-4 and TRBJ2-3; D ambiguous. V shed 2 bases and J shed 8 bases, with 11 bases lying between them. There are 13 residues in the CDR3. The CDR3, as DNA: TGTGCCAGCAGTTTACTTAGGGATGGTACGCAGTATTTT. Encoded protein: CASSLLRDGTQYF.

At least ten counts were recorded for this clonotype. The chain has TRBV20-1 and TRBJ2-7; possible D gene TRBD2, 6 bases. This CDR3 spans 13 amino acids. CDR1 is DFQATT and CDR2 is SNEGSKA in the germline V gene (reference sequence). V was clipped by 6 bases and J by 0 bases, with 12 bases between them. The CDR3 nucleotides are TGCAGTGCGACGACTAGGAGCTCCTACGAGCAGTACTTC. Translated: CSATTRSSYEQYF.

This clonotype was seen ten or more times. The chain uses TRBV4-1 and TRBJ2-1, with D perhaps matching TRBD2 (6 bases). The CDR3 is made up of 19 amino acids. V dropped 1 base and J dropped 3 bases, with 22 bases sitting between them. CDR1 and CDR2 from the germline V gene are MGHRA and YSYEKL. The CDR3 region has the DNA TGCGCCAGCAGCCAAGGCGGACTAAGAGGAGGTTCCCTCTACAATGAGCAGTTCTTC. Amino acid sequence: CASSQGGLRGGSLYNEQFF.

This chain uses TRBV2 with TRBJ1-1; unclear D gene. V dropped 5 bases and J dropped 0 bases, with 7 bases sitting between them. Germline CDR1 and CDR2: SNHLY and FYNNEI. This CDR3 has 13 residues. The CDR3 coding sequence is TGTGCCAGCAGTTCGGCTCTGAACACTGAAGCTTTCTTT. This sequence encodes CASSSALNTEAFF. The whole variable domain, filled in from reference TRBV2 and TRBJ1-1, reads EPEVTQTPSHQVTQMGQEVILRCVPISNHLYFYWYRQILGQKVEFLVSFYNNEISEKSEIFDDQFSVERPDGSNFTLKIRSTKLEDSAMYFCASSSALNTEAFFGQGTRLTVV.

This clonotype showed up just a few times. The chain has TRBV9 and TRBJ1-2, with a weak D call TRBD1 (5 bases). In germline, CDR1 is SGDLS, CDR2 YYNGEE. The V end lost 7 bases, the J end lost 5 bases, and 18 bases lay between the germline ends. The CDR3 length is 14 residues. CDR3 coding DNA: TGTGCCAGCGGGGGACCTACGTCGCCGTATGGCTACACCTTC. Translated, it gives CASGGPTSPYGYTF.

The chain uses TRBV29-1 and TRBJ2-7; TRBD1 agrees at 7 bases. The CDR3 is 12 amino acids. Germline V gene sequence: CDR1 SQVTM, CDR2 ANQGSEA. The J segment lost 6 bases and the V segment lost 8 bases, leaving 10 bases of the junction unmatched. This chain's CDR3 is CSSLRTGGEQYF. The CDR3 DNA is TGCAGCTCATTACGGACAGGTGGCGAGCAGTACTTC.

This clonotype was counted between two and nine times. The chain uses TRBV7-9 and TRBJ1-1; D unresolved. Trimming stripped 5 bases from V and 10 bases from J, with 5 bases between. Germline values: CDR1 SEHNR, CDR2 FQNEAQ (reference sequence). The CDR3 totals 9 residues. The CDR3, as DNA: TGTGCCAGCAGCGTTTTAGCTTTCTTT. Translation gives CASSVLAFF.

This clonotype was seen at least ten times. V and J are TRBV7-2 and TRBJ1-2; D uncertain. CDR3 length: 16 residues. The germline V gene has CDR1 SGHTA and CDR2 FQGNSA. Trimming took off 2 bases at V and 2 bases at J, with 15 bases between the two ends. The CDR3 is CASSLRWPGRNYGYTF. The DNA for the CDR3 is TGTGCCAGCAGCTTAAGGTGGCCGGGCCGAAACTATGGCTACACCTTC.

The CDR3 nucleotides read TGTGCCAGCAGTTTATGGCGGAATCCCTACGAGCAGTACTTC. Translation gives CASSLWRNPYEQYF. The rearrangement uses TRBV27 and TRBJ2-7; D unclear. V lost 1 base and J 2 bases, leaving 9 bases between the germline ends. Looked up from germline, CDR1 is MNHEY and CDR2 is SMNVEV (reference sequence). The CDR3 is 14 amino acids.

This clonotype was recorded at least ten times. The genes are TRBV5-1 and TRBJ2-5, with D tentatively TRBD2 (6 bases). CDR1 is SGHRS and CDR2 is YFSETQ in the germline V gene. The ends were cut back, 2 bases at V and 3 bases at J, with 8 bases in the middle. The CDR3 is 13 amino acids. CDR3 sequence reads: CASSFSSEETQYF. The DNA of the CDR3 is TGCGCCAGCAGCTTTTCTAGCGAAGAGACCCAGTACTTC.

The chain has TRBV28 and TRBJ2-7; 10 nucleotides align to TRBD2. The CDR3 covers 14 residues. With 5 bases clipped from V and 3 bases from J, the junction kept 4 bases outside the gene matches. The germline gives CDR1 MDHEN, CDR2 SYDVKM. CDR3 sequence: CASSSGRGIYEQYF. The CDR3 nucleotides are TGTGCCAGCAGTAGCGGGAGGGGGATCTACGAGCAGTACTTC.

This clonotype was picked up many times. The J gene is TRBJ1-1, the V gene TRBV6-5, with a possible D match to TRBD1 (5 bases). Germline values: CDR1 MNHEY, CDR2 SVGAGI. This CDR3 comprises 12 residues. Trimming cost V 7 bases and J 7 bases, with 13 bases left between them. CDR3 coding DNA: TGTGCCAGCACCCCCGTGGGGGGTGAAGCTTTCTTT. Its translation: CASTPVGGEAFF.

This clonotype appeared many times. The chain couples TRBV18 to TRBJ2-7, with no clear D. The CDR3 totals 14 residues. CDR1 and CDR2 from the germline V gene are KGHSH and LQKENI. Deletions cut 3 bases from V and 2 bases from J, with 11 bases between. CDR3 in DNA: TGTGCCAGCTCACCCTCCCCAGGTCCCTACGAGCAGTACTTC. It translates to CASSPSPGPYEQYF.

With regard to this clonotype: Being one base from a much bigger clone, this may be a read error. The chain links TRBV5-1 to TRBJ2-2; the D gene is possibly TRBD1 (6 bases). This CDR3 has 14 amino acids. Germline CDR1 SGHRS, CDR2 YFSETQ. The CDR3, as DNA: TGCGCCAGCAGCGATACAGGGCGGACCGTGGAGCTGTTTTTT. Residues: CASSDTGRTVELFF. The variable domain in full, with the rest retrieved from reference TRBV5-1 and TRBJ2-2, is KAGVTQTPRYLIKTRGQQVTLSCSPISGHRSVSWYQQTPGQGLQFLFEYFSETQRNKGNFPGRFSGRQFSNSRSEMNVSTLELGDSALYLCASSDTGRTVELFFGEGSRLTVL.

The chain recombines TRBV19 with TRBJ1-2; TRBD1 aligns across 9 bases. CDR1 LNHDA and CDR2 SQIVND come from the germline V gene (reference sequence). V lost 5 bases, J lost 7 bases, and 5 bases stayed unmatched. The CDR3 is 13 amino acids. The CDR3 DNA reads as TGTGCCAGTAGTCCCGGGACAGGGATTGGCTACACCTTC. It codes for CASSPGTGIGYTF. The full variable domain, completed using reference TRBV19 and TRBJ1-2, is DGGITQSPKYLFRKEGQNVTLSCEQNLNHDAMYWYRQDPGQGLRLIYYSQIVNDFQKGDIAEGYSVSREKKESFPLTVTSAQKNPTAFYLCASSPGTGIGYTFGSGTRLTVV.

The table lists this clonotype with many counts. The V call is TRBV5-1, the J call TRBJ2-5; D is unresolved. There are 14 residues in the CDR3. The V gene's germline CDR1 is SGHRS and CDR2 YFSETQ. The V gene lost 0 bases and the J gene lost 1 base, with 7 bases spanning the gap. The CDR3 DNA reads as TGCGCCAGCAGCTTGGTGAGATTCCAAGAGACCCAGTACTTC. Translating it yields CASSLVRFQETQYF.

This clonotype was recorded many times. The J gene is TRBJ2-3, the V gene TRBV12-3 or TRBV12-4; no firm D call. The CDR3 runs 14 residues. Trimming took off 0 bases at V and 2 bases at J, with 6 bases between the two ends. Here the CDR3 DNA reads TGTGCCAGCAGTTTAGCGGGGTACACAGATACGCAGTATTTT. Translated: CASSLAGYTDTQYF.

This clonotype has ten or more counts. This chain joins TRBV14 and TRBJ2-1, with D tentatively TRBD2 (5 bases). V lost 0 bases to trimming and J lost 5 bases, with 17 bases between them. This CDR3 comprises 17 residues. Germline loops: CDR1 SGHDN, CDR2 FVKESK. The CDR3 DNA is TGTGCCAGCAGCCAAGATGAAGAGGGATGGCCGAACAATGAGCAGTTCTTC. Translated: CASSQDEEGWPNNEQFF.

Only a few counts were recorded for this clonotype. The rearrangement joins TRBV7-2 to TRBJ2-5; TRBD1 aligns across 7 bases. J lost 4 bases, V lost 4 bases, and 6 bases had no gene match. Germline V lookup: CDR1 SGHTA, CDR2 FQGNSA. The CDR3 extends over 14 amino acids. The CDR3 here is CASSSGTALETQYF. For the CDR3, the DNA is TGTGCCAGCAGCTCTGGGACAGCCTTAGAGACCCAGTACTTC.